Below are 23 T cell receptor beta chains sequenced from a single sample in a study of cytomegalovirus exposure and HLA in healthy donors. PCR employed 60 Vbeta and 13 Jbeta primers. Here immunoSEQ multiplex PCR was the method, and the copy in TCRdb shows in-frame clones only, minus some. The sample records 130,000 or so clones, roughly 80% being singletons. The specimen sequenced was PBMCs. The receptor source for this set is a female donor in good health and CMV-seronegative.

This chain links TRBV27 with TRBJ2-1, with 8 bases identical to TRBD1. Per germline, CDR1 MNHEY and CDR2 SMNVEV (reference sequence). The CDR3 is made up of 15 amino acids. With 4 bases clipped from V and 5 bases from J, the junction kept 7 bases outside the gene matches. The CDR3 reads CASSSGQGPNNEQFF. The DNA for the CDR3 is TGTGCCAGCAGTTCCGGACAGGGCCCAAACAATGAGCAGTTCTTC.

This clone came up a few times. The CDR3 DNA is TGTGCCAGCTCACTTAGCGGGGGTCAGAAAGAGACCCAGTACTTC. Its protein product is CASSLSGGQKETQYF. J is TRBJ2-5 and V is TRBV9; 9 bases fit TRBD2. Germline CDR1 SGDLS, CDR2 YYNGEE. The CDR3 runs to 15 residues. With V trimmed by 7 bases and J by 3 bases, 10 bases remained unmatched.

V is TRBV5-6 and J is TRBJ1-1, with D perhaps matching TRBD1 (5 bases). The V end lost 3 bases, the J end lost 3 bases, and 15 bases lay between the germline ends. Germline assignment: CDR1 SGHDT and CDR2 YYEEEE. This CDR3 spans 15 amino acids. This CDR3 is CASSWGGLGDTEAFF. The CDR3 DNA reads as TGTGCCAGCAGCTGGGGGGGTCTTGGGGACACTGAAGCTTTCTTT.

V usage is TRBV9 and J usage is TRBJ2-1; 9 bases fit TRBD2. The germline V gene has CDR1 SGDLS and CDR2 YYNGEE. J was trimmed by 2 bases and V by 0 bases; bases with no gene match: 3. This CDR3 has 16 amino acids. The CDR3 here is CASSVEAGGPYNEQFF. CDR3 DNA: TGTGCCAGCAGCGTAGAAGCGGGAGGCCCCTACAATGAGCAGTTCTTC.

In the case of this clone: A junction boundary mismatches the germline segment, possibly from a read error. The identical CDR3 is also encoded by other nucleotide sequences in the sample. The rearrangement links TRBV6-1 to TRBJ2-7; 10 bases map to TRBD1. The CDR3 spans 14 residues. Germline V gives CDR1 MNHNS, CDR2 SASEGT. The CDR3 is CASSERGQGYEQYF. CDR3 coding DNA: TGTGCCAGCAGTGAAAGGGGACAGGGGTACGAGCAGTACTTT.

The J gene is TRBJ1-1, the V gene TRBV6-5; weak D call: TRBD1 (6 bases). Germline V gene sequence: CDR1 MNHEY, CDR2 SVGAGI. The length of the CDR3 is 14 residues. Trimming removed 6 bases from V and 3 bases from J, with 14 bases in between. CDR3 sequence: CASRSGVGDTEAFF. CDR3 bases: TGTGCCAGCAGATCAGGGGTGGGAGACACTGAAGCTTTCTTT.

The sample holds a few counts of this clone. V gene TRBV25-1 combines with J gene TRBJ2-7, with D unresolved. The CDR3 covers 16 residues. CDR1 and CDR2 from the germline V gene are MGHDK and SYGVNS. The V gene lost 1 base and the J gene lost 3 bases, with 16 bases spanning the gap. The CDR3 bases are TGTGCCAGCAGTGAATCCCCCGGCCGAGCTAGCTACGAGCAGTACTTC. This gives the protein CASSESPGRASYEQYF.

The V and J genes are TRBV2 and TRBJ1-2, with TRBD1 matching 10 bases. This CDR3 comprises 13 residues. The ends lost 7 bases at V and 8 bases at J; junction bases unmatched: 7. In germline, CDR1 is SNHLY, CDR2 FYNNEI. CDR3 coding DNA: TGTGCCAGCACGGACAGGGGGAGAGGGGGCTACACCTTC. The encoded protein is CASTDRGRGGYTF. Variable domain in full (rest from reference TRBV2 and TRBJ1-2): EPEVTQTPSHQVTQMGQEVILRCVPISNHLYFYWYRQILGQKVEFLVSFYNNEISEKSEIFDDQFSVERPDGSNFTLKIRSTKLEDSAMYFCASTDRGRGGYTFGSGTRLTVV.

This chain connects TRBV7-6 to TRBJ2-1, with 8 bases aligning to TRBD2. The V and J ends lost 5 bases and 4 bases, in that order; junction bases with no gene match: 10. Germline CDR1 is SGHVS and CDR2 is FNYEAQ. This CDR3 comprises 16 residues. Written as DNA, the CDR3 is TGTGCCAGCAGCCGGCCGCCGCGGGAGGTTTACAATGAGCAGTTCTTC. This encodes CASSRPPREVYNEQFF.

The genes are TRBV18 and TRBJ2-7; D possibly corresponds to TRBD1 (6 bases). V lost 3 bases to trimming and J lost 2 bases, with 14 bases between them. Germline loops: CDR1 KGHSH, CDR2 LQKENI. The CDR3 contains 15 residues. As DNA, the CDR3 is TGTGCCAGCTCACCGAAAGGGGGTGGGGCCTACGAGCAGTACTTC. Translating gives CASSPKGGGAYEQYF.

The V and J genes are TRBV11-2 and TRBJ2-3; the match to TRBD1 covers 7 bases. The CDR3 is made up of 15 amino acids. Per germline, CDR1 SGHAT and CDR2 FQNNGV. The V segment lost 1 base and the J segment 5 bases; nucleotides outside the gene matches: 6. CDR3: CASSLVGGDQDTQYF. The CDR3 DNA reads as TGTGCCAGCAGCTTAGTAGGGGGCGACCAAGATACGCAGTATTTT.

This rearrangement joins TRBV10-3 to TRBJ1-3, with D perhaps matching TRBD1 (6 bases). From germline, CDR1 is ENHRY and CDR2 SYGVKD. The CDR3 is made up of 16 amino acids. The V end was cut by 4 bases, the J end by 4 bases, with 17 bases between. The CDR3 spells CAISADVPGTGNTIYF. CDR3 DNA sequence: TGTGCCATCAGTGCCGACGTACCCGGGACAGGAAACACCATATATTTT.

The rearrangement uses TRBV4-2 and TRBJ1-1, with 10 bases that match TRBD1. The CDR3 length is 17 residues. V gave up 1 base and J gave up 4 bases; unmatched junction bases: 9. CDR1 and CDR2 from the germline V gene are LGHNA and YNFKEQ. CDR3 nucleotide sequence: TGTGCCAGCAGCCAAGGGACCGGCCGGACAGGGGGCACTGAAGCTTTCTTT. This codes for CASSQGTGRTGGTEAFF.

The chain is built from TRBV5-6 and TRBJ2-1; TRBD2 matches 10 bases. The V segment lost 1 base and the J segment 9 bases; nucleotides outside the gene matches: 1. The germline V gene encodes CDR1 SGHDT and CDR2 YYEEEE. The CDR3 runs to 13 residues. The CDR3 sequence: CASSLLAGAEQFF. The CDR3 bases are TGTGCCAGCAGCTTGCTAGCGGGAGCTGAGCAGTTCTTC.

This rearrangement joins TRBV2 to TRBJ2-5, with D perhaps matching TRBD1 (5 bases). With the DNA end fitting TRBJ2-7 better, the J assignment may be wrong. The CDR3 is 12 residues long. Germline lookup yields CDR1 SNHLY and CDR2 FYNNEI. The CDR3 DNA sequence: TGTGCCAGCAGTTCCAGGGCCCACGAGCAGTACTTC. Amino acid sequence: CASSSRAHEQYF.

The rearrangement uses TRBV27 and TRBJ2-5, with unresolved D. Germline lookup yields CDR1 MNHEY and CDR2 SMNVEV (reference sequence). V was clipped by 3 bases and J by 11 bases, with 16 bases between them. The CDR3 extends over 13 amino acids. CDR3 nucleotide sequence: TGTGCCAGCAGTTTCTTCAGGTCTCGAGAGCAGTACTTC. This gives the protein CASSFFRSREQYF.

The chain is built from TRBV6-6 and TRBJ2-7; 10 nucleotides agree with TRBD1. Germline loops: CDR1 MNHNY, CDR2 SVGAGI (reference sequence). J was trimmed by 2 bases and V by 6 bases; bases with no gene match: 4. This CDR3 is built from 14 residues. CDR3: CASRPGQGTYEQYF. CDR3 DNA: TGTGCCAGCAGACCGGGACAGGGGACCTACGAGCAGTACTTC.

The chain couples TRBV11-3 to TRBJ2-1, with D maybe TRBD1 (6 bases). Deletions cut 3 bases from V and 0 bases from J, with 15 bases between. In germline, CDR1 is SGHNT, CDR2 YENEEA. The CDR3 sequence is 17 residues long. CDR3 amino acids: CASSLGGQTPSYNEQFF. Written as DNA, the CDR3 is TGTGCCAGCAGCTTGGGTGGACAGACACCCTCCTACAATGAGCAGTTCTTC.

The chain is built from TRBV30 and TRBJ1-1; D not certain. V shed 2 bases and J shed 6 bases, with 13 bases lying between them. CDR3 length: 13 residues. Germline V lookup: CDR1 GTSNPN, CDR2 SVGIG (reference sequence). This CDR3 reads CAWSMRREAEAFF. The CDR3 DNA is TGTGCCTGGAGTATGAGGAGGGAGGCTGAAGCTTTCTTT.

The chain has TRBV5-1 and TRBJ2-7; maybe TRBD2 (5 bases). The CDR3 contains 14 residues. Trimming removed 6 bases at V and 0 bases at J, with 13 bases between. Germline CDR1 SGHRS, CDR2 YFSETQ. Here the CDR3 reads CASNPGIGSYEQYF. CDR3 DNA: TGCGCCAGCAACCCCGGGATAGGCTCCTACGAGCAGTACTTC.

V gene TRBV19 combines with J gene TRBJ1-5; the match to TRBD1 covers 7 bases. The V and J ends lost 5 bases and 2 bases, in that order; junction bases with no gene match: 3. The CDR3 extends over 14 amino acids. The germline V gene encodes CDR1 LNHDA and CDR2 SQIVND (reference sequence). CDR3 residues: CASSYRGGNQPQHF. DNA for the CDR3: TGTGCCAGTAGTTACAGGGGCGGCAATCAGCCCCAGCATTTT.

The chain recombines TRBV19 with TRBJ1-2, with 10 bases that match TRBD1. Germline assignment: CDR1 LNHDA and CDR2 SQIVND (reference sequence). After removal of 6 bases from V and 4 bases from J, the junction contained 14 bases not matched to a gene. This CDR3 region has 17 residues. The CDR3 DNA follows: TGTGCCAGTAGCACATTCATCGACAGGGGGCCCACCTATGGCTACACCTTC. As protein: CASSTFIDRGPTYGYTF.

The CDR3 sequence: CASRLTSGLYEQYF. In DNA, the CDR3 is TGCGCCAGCAGGCTGACTAGCGGTTTGTACGAGCAGTACTTC. The chain couples TRBV10-2 to TRBJ2-7; TRBD2 matches at 9 bases. The V gene's germline CDR1 is WSHSY and CDR2 SAAADI. J lost 4 bases, V lost 6 bases, and 7 bases had no gene match. CDR3 length: 14 residues.